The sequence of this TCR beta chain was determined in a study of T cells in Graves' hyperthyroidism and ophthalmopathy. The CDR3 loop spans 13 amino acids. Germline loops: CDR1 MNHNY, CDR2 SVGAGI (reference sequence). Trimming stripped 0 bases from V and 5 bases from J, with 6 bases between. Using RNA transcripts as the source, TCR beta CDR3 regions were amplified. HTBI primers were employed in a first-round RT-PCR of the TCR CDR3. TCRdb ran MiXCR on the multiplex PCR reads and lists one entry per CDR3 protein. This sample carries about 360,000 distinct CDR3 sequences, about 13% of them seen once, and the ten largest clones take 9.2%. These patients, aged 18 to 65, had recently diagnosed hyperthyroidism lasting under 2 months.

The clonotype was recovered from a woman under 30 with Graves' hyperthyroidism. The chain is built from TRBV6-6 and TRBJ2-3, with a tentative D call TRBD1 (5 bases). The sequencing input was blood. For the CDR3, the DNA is TGTGCCAGCAGTTACTCAAGGGGAGATACGCAGTATTTT. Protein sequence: CASSYSRGDTQYF.